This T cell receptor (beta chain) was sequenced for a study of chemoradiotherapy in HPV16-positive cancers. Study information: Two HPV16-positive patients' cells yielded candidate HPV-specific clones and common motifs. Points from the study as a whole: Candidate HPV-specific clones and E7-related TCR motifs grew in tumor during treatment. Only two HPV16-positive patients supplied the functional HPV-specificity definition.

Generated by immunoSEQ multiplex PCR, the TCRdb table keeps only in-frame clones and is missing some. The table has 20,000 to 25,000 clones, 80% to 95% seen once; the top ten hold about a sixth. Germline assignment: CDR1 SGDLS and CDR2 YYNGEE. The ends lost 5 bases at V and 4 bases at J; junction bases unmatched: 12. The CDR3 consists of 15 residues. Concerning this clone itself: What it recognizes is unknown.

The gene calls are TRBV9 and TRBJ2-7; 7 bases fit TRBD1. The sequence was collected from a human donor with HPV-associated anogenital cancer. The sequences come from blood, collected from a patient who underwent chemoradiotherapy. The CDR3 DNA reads TGTGCCAGCAGTACCATGACAGGGAACCTATACGAGCAGTACTTC. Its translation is CASSTMTGNLYEQYF.